This TCR beta chain was captured by sequencing in a study of cytomegalovirus exposure and HLA in healthy donors. Use of 60 Vbeta and 13 Jbeta primers characterized the PCR. Method: immunoSEQ multiplex PCR; TCRdb's copy keeps in-frame clones and lacks some. Of around 150,000 clones in the sample, about four fifths are singletons; the top ten hold around 1%. This CDR3 has 16 amino acids. J lost 2 bases, V lost 3 bases, and 10 bases had no gene match. Germline V gene data show CDR1 as SGHRS and CDR2 as YFSETQ. Study-wide results and caveats: Listed as cytomegalovirus-associated were 150 to 200 TCR beta chains.

Comment on this clone: As yet, its antigen is unknown.

Sample: PBMCs. The chain has TRBV5-1 and TRBJ2-7; 8 nucleotides align to TRBD2. The source of this sequence is a male donor in good health and CMV-seronegative. The CDR3 DNA reads as TGCGCCAGCAGCTCGCCACTTCGGGAGGGGGCCTACGAGCAGTACTTC. This encodes CASSSPLREGAYEQYF. Using reference TRBV5-1 and TRBJ2-7 for the parts outside the CDR3, the full variable domain is KAGVTQTPRYLIKTRGQQVTLSCSPISGHRSVSWYQQTPGQGLQFLFEYFSETQRNKGNFPGRFSGRQFSNSRSEMNVSTLELGDSALYLCASSSPLREGAYEQYFGPGTRLTVT.